These 16 T cell receptor beta chains share one sample of origin, sequenced in a study of a mutant IDH1 vaccine in newly diagnosed glioma. Time point denoted: baseline, week 1 (first vaccination visit). The treatment denotes: pre-vaccination baseline after standard-of-care therapy. The method was immunoSEQ multiplex PCR; TCRdb's version includes in-frame clones alone and lacks a portion of them. Seen here are 75,000 to 100,000 clones, approximately 80% observed once, and the top ten hold 5% to 5.5%. Sequenced here: PBMCs, sampled from a glioma patient treated with radiotherapy, temozolomide or both. These receptors were obtained from a man aged 35-49 years with glioma. Some clones in this sample may be carry-over from other donors' samples.

The chain has TRBV4-2 and TRBJ1-6; D unresolved. Germline V lookup: CDR1 LGHNA, CDR2 YNFKEQ. The CDR3 has 15 amino acids. V gave up 1 base and J gave up 4 bases, with 8 bases separating them. The CDR3 reads CASSQGLGYNSPLHF. The CDR3 bases are TGTGCCAGCAGCCAAGGGTTGGGGTATAATTCACCCCTCCACTTT.

The table lists this clone with a few counts. This rearrangement joins TRBV30 to TRBJ1-1, with unresolved D. V lost 0 bases and J 5 bases, leaving 10 bases between the germline ends. The germline V gene has CDR1 GTSNPN and CDR2 SVGIG (reference sequence). This CDR3 is built from 13 residues. Here the CDR3 DNA reads TGTGCCTGGAGTGTAACATTACGGACTGAAGCTTTCTTT. This translates into CAWSVTLRTEAFF.

The J gene is TRBJ1-1, the V gene TRBV15; 7 nucleotides line up with TRBD1. CDR1 LNHNV and CDR2 YYDKDF come from the germline V gene (reference sequence). The ends lost 2 bases at V and 6 bases at J; junction bases unmatched: 6. There are 14 residues in the CDR3. The CDR3 bases are TGTGCCACCAGCAGATTGGGACAGAGGCCTGAAGCTTTCTTT. Amino acids: CATSRLGQRPEAFF.

The chain carries TRBV6-4 and TRBJ1-5; no reliable D call. From germline, CDR1 is MRHNA and CDR2 SNTAGT. Between the trimmed V and J ends, which lost 3 bases and 0 bases, there was a span of 15 bases. The CDR3 runs to 17 residues. CDR3 loop: CASSDFPTVVSNQPQHF. For the CDR3, the DNA is TGTGCCAGCAGTGATTTCCCAACAGTCGTTAGCAATCAGCCCCAGCATTTT.

The chain carries TRBV27 and TRBJ2-7; possibly TRBD1 for D (5 bases). Looked up from germline, CDR1 is MNHEY and CDR2 is SMNVEV (reference sequence). This CDR3 has 16 amino acids. V was cut by 5 bases and J by 2 bases, with 19 bases left in between. As DNA, the CDR3 is TGTGCCAGCAGTGCCACAGGCCTCCCCTTAACCTACGAGCAGTACTTC. Translation: CASSATGLPLTYEQYF.

This clone was counted between two and nine times. The chain couples TRBV7-3 to TRBJ1-1; D unresolved. CDR1 SGHTA and CDR2 FQGTGA come from the germline V gene. Trimming cost V 1 base and J 2 bases, with 11 bases left between them. This CDR3 is built from 15 residues. The CDR3 coding sequence is TGTGCCAGCAGCTTAAAGCACAGCCCTAACACTGAAGCTTTCTTT. This encodes CASSLKHSPNTEAFF.

This chain links TRBV30 with TRBJ1-4; tentative D call: TRBD1 (5 bases). Trimming cost V 4 bases and J 0 bases, with 9 bases left between them. CDR3 length: 14 residues. CDR1 and CDR2 from the germline V gene are GTSNPN and SVGIG (reference sequence). The CDR3 spells CAWTGGATNEKLFF. CDR3 sequence (DNA): TGTGCCTGGACTGGGGGGGCAACTAATGAAAAACTGTTTTTT.

The V call is TRBV2, the J call TRBJ2-7, with 8 bases that match TRBD2. CDR3 length: 15 residues. Germline V CDR1 and CDR2: SNHLY, FYNNEI. Unmatched junction bases numbered 6, after V lost 3 bases and J lost 2 bases. CDR3 residues: CASSDPAGETYEQYF. CDR3 nucleotides: TGTGCCAGCAGTGACCCAGCGGGGGAAACCTACGAGCAGTACTTC.

This clone was observed once. The V gene is TRBV5-6, the J gene TRBJ2-7; D might be TRBD2 (5 bases). V lost 3 bases, J lost 4 bases, and 5 bases lay in between. Per the germline V gene, CDR1 is SGHDT and CDR2 is YYEEEE. There are 11 residues in the CDR3. DNA of the CDR3: TGTGCCAGCAGCTGGAGGTACGAGCAGTACTTC. As protein: CASSWRYEQYF.

This clone was seen a handful of times. The same CDR3 can be traced to other DNA sequences in this sample. This sequence joins TRBV19 and TRBJ1-4; 9 bases are a match to TRBD1. Trimming at V came to 3 bases and at J to 7 bases, leaving 3 bases not matched to a gene. The CDR3 sequence is 14 residues long. Germline CDR1 is LNHDA and CDR2 is SQIVND (reference sequence). The CDR3 protein is CASSIGTGPEKLFF. In DNA form, the CDR3 reads TGTGCCAGTAGTATCGGGACAGGGCCTGAAAAACTGTTTTTT.

This rearrangement joins TRBV2 to TRBJ2-7; possible D gene TRBD2, 5 bases. Trimming stripped 8 bases from V and 4 bases from J, with 9 bases between. The CDR3 is made up of 11 amino acids. CDR1 and CDR2 from the germline V gene are SNHLY and FYNNEI. The CDR3, as DNA: TGTGCCAGCGGTCGGGAATACGAGCAGTACTTC. Translated, it gives CASGREYEQYF. Full variable domain (rest looked up from reference TRBV2 and TRBJ2-7): EPEVTQTPSHQVTQMGQEVILRCVPISNHLYFYWYRQILGQKVEFLVSFYNNEISEKSEIFDDQFSVERPDGSNFTLKIRSTKLEDSAMYFCASGREYEQYFGPGTRLTVT.

The chain has TRBV19 and TRBJ1-1; TRBD1 matches at 11 bases. This CDR3 spans 16 amino acids. Per germline, CDR1 LNHDA and CDR2 SQIVND (reference sequence). The trim removed 8 bases at V and 1 base at J, leaving 9 bases unmatched. CDR3 amino acids: CASRERTGGSNTEAFF. The CDR3 DNA is TGTGCCAGTCGGGAGAGGACAGGGGGCTCGAACACTGAAGCTTTCTTT.

This clone was detected only once. The genes are TRBV7-9 and TRBJ2-2; maybe TRBD1 (5 bases). Germline V CDR1 and CDR2: SEHNR, FQNEAQ (reference sequence). The CDR3 sequence is 15 residues long. Trimming cost V 2 bases and J 0 bases, with 7 bases left between them. The CDR3 sequence: CASSLRGSNTGELFF. The CDR3 nucleotides are TGTGCCAGCAGCTTAAGGGGTTCGAACACCGGGGAGCTGTTTTTT.

This clone occurred once. This chain joins TRBV5-1 and TRBJ1-2; D gene unclear. The germline CDR1 and CDR2 sequences are SGHRS and YFSETQ. The V end lost 1 base, the J end lost 0 bases, and 16 bases lay between the germline ends. The CDR3 spans 17 residues. In nucleotides, the CDR3 is TGCGCCAGCAGCTTGTACGCGCCCGAGGTAGCTAACTATGGCTACACCTTC. Protein product: CASSLYAPEVANYGYTF.

The rearrangement joins TRBV5-1 to TRBJ1-1, with D perhaps TRBD1 (5 bases). Germline loops: CDR1 SGHRS, CDR2 YFSETQ. The V gene lost 1 base and the J gene lost 2 bases, with 9 bases spanning the gap. This CDR3 is built from 14 residues. In DNA, the CDR3 is TGCGCCAGCAGCTTGCAGGGCCCCAACACTGAAGCTTTCTTT. Residues: CASSLQGPNTEAFF.

The chain carries TRBV5-4 and TRBJ2-5; TRBD2 matches at 14 bases. The trim removed 4 bases at V and 6 bases at J, leaving 8 bases unmatched. In germline, CDR1 is SGHNT, CDR2 YYREEE (reference sequence). This CDR3 comprises 16 residues. The CDR3 is CASSPLTSGGAKTQYF. CDR3 nucleotide sequence: TGTGCCAGCAGCCCTCTGACTAGCGGGGGGGCGAAGACCCAGTACTTC.